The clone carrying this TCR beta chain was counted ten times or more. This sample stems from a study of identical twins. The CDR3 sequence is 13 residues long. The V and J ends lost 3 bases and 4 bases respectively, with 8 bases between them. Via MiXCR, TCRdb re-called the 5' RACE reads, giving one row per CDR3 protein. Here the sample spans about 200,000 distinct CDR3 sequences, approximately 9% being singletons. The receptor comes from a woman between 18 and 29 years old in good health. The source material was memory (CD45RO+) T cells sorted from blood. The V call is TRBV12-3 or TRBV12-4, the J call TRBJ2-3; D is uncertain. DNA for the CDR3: TGTGCCAGCAGTTTTCAACGGGCAGATACGCAGTATTTT. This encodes CASSFQRADTQYF.